This T cell receptor (beta chain) was observed in a study of vaccination and CD4 T cells after COVID-19. To note about this clonotype: Its cognate antigen is unknown.

This sample's treatment: roughly nine-day PBMC culture with coronavirus spike peptide pools or control peptides (ViraFEST assay). Sequencing of the DNA from cultured CD4+ T cells was carried out with the Oncomine TCR Beta short-read assay. In TCRdb, the PCR reads were re-called with MiXCR into one record per CDR3 protein. The sample records 20,000 to 25,000 distinct CDR3 sequences, over 45% being singletons. Trimming took 6 bases from V and 7 from J; bases not matched to a gene: 4. This CDR3 comprises 13 residues. This chain joins TRBV12-3 or TRBV12-4 and TRBJ2-2; 8 bases map to TRBD2. The material sequenced was CD4+ T cells from blood, cultured in vitro. The receptor was isolated from a human donor who had recovered from COVID-19. CDR3 amino acids: CASSITSGGELFF. In DNA form, the CDR3 reads TGTGCCAGCAGCATAACTAGCGGCGGGGAGCTGTTTTTT.